This T cell receptor beta chain was identified during a study of blood T cell repertoires in COVID-19. Background on the study: Spain, Italy and the United States supplied samples that represented acute and convalescent COVID-19. T cells, B-cell-depleted T cells, or PBMCs supplied cDNA or gDNA.

The V and J ends lost 6 bases and 5 bases, in that order; junction bases with no gene match: 7. The CDR3 sequence is 14 residues long. The germline V gene has CDR1 SNHLY and CDR2 FYNNEI. Original processing methods: Reference gene primer amplification gave nucleated cell count estimates. The protocol was immunoSEQ multiplex PCR, while the TCRdb copy is restricted to in-frame clones and leaves out a portion. Clone size and the V and J calls come from that table; the DNA yielded D and trimming. This table has fewer than 250,000 clones, about 91% appearing once. This rearrangement joins TRBV2 to TRBJ2-3, with TRBD2 matching 8 bases. This receptor was taken from a woman aged 40 to 50 with acute or convalescent COVID-19. Material: peripheral blood. CDR3 protein: CASRRAGVRDTQYF. The DNA of the CDR3 is TGTGCCAGCAGACGAGCGGGGGTAAGAGATACGCAGTATTTT.